This T cell receptor beta chain was sequenced in a study of T-cell reconstitution after alpha-beta-depleted transplantation in children. Molecular barcoding with unique molecular identifiers was used for the TCRbeta library. TCRdb recomputed calls from the PCR reads with MiXCR, one row per CDR3 protein. The sample records about 400,000 distinct CDR3 sequences, about a fifth being singletons. Germline V gene data show CDR1 as DFQATT and CDR2 as SNEGSKA (reference sequence). This CDR3 contains 14 residues. Deletions cut 1 base from V and 5 bases from J, with 14 bases between. This clonotype appeared a single time. This sequence may be a read error, since a much larger clone differs from it by one base. A read error is likely, as this CDR3 ends without the conserved phenylalanine or tryptophan.

Specimen: PBMCs from the stem cell graft donor, collected from the stem cell graft. The sequence was obtained from a human donor who donated a stem cell graft to a child with acute myeloid leukemia. This sequence joins TRBV20-1 and TRBJ1-1; tentative D call: TRBD1 (5 bases). CDR3 region: CSARVREGRTEAFL. Here the CDR3 DNA reads TGCAGTGCTAGAGTGAGGGAGGGGAGGACTGAAGCTTTCCTT.